This record covers a single T cell receptor (beta chain). This sample was included in a study of blood T cell repertoires in COVID-19. This table comes from immunoSEQ multiplex PCR, and its TCRdb copy is limited to in-frame clones, with some not included. The sample contains roughly 200,000 clones, 89% of which appear only once. CDR1 and CDR2 (germline): SGHVS, FQNEAQ. The CDR3 extends over 14 amino acids. V trimming: 5 bases; J trimming: 7 bases; junction bases outside the gene matches: 6. All enrollees were roughly 18 to 90 years old and from approximately 24 US areas. V and J are TRBV7-8 and TRBJ2-3, with TRBD2 identical over 10 bases. Material: PBMCs or T cells enriched from blood (not recorded which). This clonotype was obtained from a woman in her thirties with acute COVID-19. CDR3 sequence reads: CASSTSGGANTQYF. The CDR3 nucleotides are TGTGCCAGCAGCACGAGCGGGGGGGCAAATACGCAGTATTTT.